The present T cell receptor beta chain was sequenced within a study of a mutant IDH1 vaccine in newly diagnosed glioma. Comment on this clone: Its antigen is unknown.

Some clones are missing from TCRdb's copy, which holds only in-frame ones; the method was immunoSEQ multiplex PCR. The sample lists about 39,000 clones; under 90% were seen once. Time point defined: week 11, during vaccination. Each dose delivered 300 ug of mutant IDH1 20-mer peptide subcutaneously with imiquimod. Study conclusions and caveats: Apparently unrelated to pseudoprogression were changes in the top peripheral T cell clonotypes.

This CDR3 comprises 19 residues. Trimming removed 0 bases from V and 0 bases from J; junction bases left unmatched: 10. Germline CDR1 is SGDLS and CDR2 is YYNGEE. The sample was peripheral blood mononuclear cells (PBMCs), taken from a glioma patient whose treatment included an IDH1 peptide vaccine. J is TRBJ2-1 and V is TRBV9; 9 bases line up with TRBD2. This clonotype originated in a woman under 40 with glioma. Some clones in this sample may be carry-over from other donors' samples. CDR3 sequence (DNA): TGTGCCAGCAGCGTAGAGGCGGGAGGGCCGATCAGCTCCTACAATGAGCAGTTCTTC. Translation gives CASSVEAGGPISSYNEQFF. The complete variable domain, with remaining parts taken from reference TRBV9 and TRBJ2-1, reads DSGVTQTPKHLITATGQRVTLRCSPRSGDLSVYWYQQSLDQGLQFLIQYYNGEERAKGNILERFSAQQFPDLHSELNLSSLELGDSALYFCASSVEAGGPISSYNEQFFGPGTRLTVL.